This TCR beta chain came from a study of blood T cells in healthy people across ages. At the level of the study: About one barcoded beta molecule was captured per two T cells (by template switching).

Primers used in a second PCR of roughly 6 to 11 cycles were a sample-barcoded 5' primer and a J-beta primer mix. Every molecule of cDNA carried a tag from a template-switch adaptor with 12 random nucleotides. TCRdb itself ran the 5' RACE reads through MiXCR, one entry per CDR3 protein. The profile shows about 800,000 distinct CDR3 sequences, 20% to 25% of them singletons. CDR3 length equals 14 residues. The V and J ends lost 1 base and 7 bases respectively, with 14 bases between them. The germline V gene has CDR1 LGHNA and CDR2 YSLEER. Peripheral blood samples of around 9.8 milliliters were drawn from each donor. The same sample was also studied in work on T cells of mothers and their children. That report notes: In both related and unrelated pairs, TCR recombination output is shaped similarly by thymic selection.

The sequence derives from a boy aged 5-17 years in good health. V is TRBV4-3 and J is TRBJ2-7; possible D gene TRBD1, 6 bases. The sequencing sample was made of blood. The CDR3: CASSQGGGVWEQYF. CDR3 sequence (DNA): TGCGCCAGCAGCCAAGGAGGGGGTGTGTGGGAGCAGTACTTC.